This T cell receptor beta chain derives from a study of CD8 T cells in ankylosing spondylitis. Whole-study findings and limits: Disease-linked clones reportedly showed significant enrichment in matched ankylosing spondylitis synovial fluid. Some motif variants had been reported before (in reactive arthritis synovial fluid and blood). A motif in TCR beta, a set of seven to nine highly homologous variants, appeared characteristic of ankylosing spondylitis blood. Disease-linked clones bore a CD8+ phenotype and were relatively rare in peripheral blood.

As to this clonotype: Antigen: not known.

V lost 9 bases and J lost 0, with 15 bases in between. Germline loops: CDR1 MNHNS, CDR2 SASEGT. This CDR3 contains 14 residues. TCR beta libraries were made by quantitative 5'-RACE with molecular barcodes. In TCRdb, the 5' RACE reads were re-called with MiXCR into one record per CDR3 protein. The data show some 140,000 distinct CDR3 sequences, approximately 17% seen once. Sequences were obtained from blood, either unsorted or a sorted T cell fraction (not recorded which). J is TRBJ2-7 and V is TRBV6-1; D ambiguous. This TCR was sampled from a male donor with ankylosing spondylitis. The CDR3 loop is CASLPRLSSYEQYF. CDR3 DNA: TGTGCCAGTCTACCGCGGTTAAGCTCCTACGAGCAGTACTTC.